This passage covers 23 T cell receptor beta chains from one sample sequenced in a study of PD-L1 blockade in urothelial cancer. Indicated time point: pretreatment peripheral blood. The assay was immunoSEQ multiplex PCR, and TCRdb's table has in-frame clones only and misses some. The table shows 70,000 to 100,000 clones, with about 83% occurring only once. The input for sequencing was PBMCs, taken around atezolizumab (anti-PD-L1) treatment. All receptors come from a man aged 55 to 70 with urothelial cancer.

The genes are TRBV13 and TRBJ1-1, with D maybe TRBD1 (5 bases). The CDR3 is 13 residues long. V was cut by 6 bases and J by 0 bases, with 8 bases left in between. Per the germline V gene, CDR1 is PRHDT and CDR2 is FYEKMQ (reference sequence). Here the CDR3 reads CASRLQVNTEAFF. The CDR3 DNA reads TGTGCCAGCAGATTACAGGTGAACACTGAAGCTTTCTTT.

A few counts support this clone. This chain links TRBV7-8 with TRBJ2-5; tentatively, D is TRBD1 (6 bases). With 5 bases removed from V and 1 base from J, the gap between germline ends came to 11 bases. This CDR3 comprises 14 residues. The V gene's germline CDR1 is SGHVS and CDR2 FQNEAQ. The CDR3 sequence is CASSPRTAQETQYF. Here the CDR3 DNA reads TGTGCCAGCAGCCCCAGGACAGCCCAAGAGACCCAGTACTTC.

The chain joins TRBV6-5 to TRBJ1-3; D unresolved. This CDR3 is built from 15 residues. Germline lookup yields CDR1 MNHEY and CDR2 SVGAGI. Between the trimmed V and J ends, which lost 2 bases and 2 bases, there was a span of 10 bases. The CDR3 reads CASSYAERTGNTIYF. The CDR3 region has the DNA TGTGCCAGCAGTTACGCCGAGAGGACTGGAAACACCATATATTTT.

The chain combines TRBV30 with TRBJ1-1, with D tentatively TRBD1 (5 bases). Trimming left V 5 bases short and J 1 base short, with 14 bases between. This CDR3 contains 14 residues. Germline V CDR1 and CDR2: GTSNPN, SVGIG (reference sequence). DNA of the CDR3: TGTGCCTGGCAACCGGGACTCTCGAACACTGAAGCTTTCTTT. Protein product: CAWQPGLSNTEAFF.

The J gene is TRBJ1-2, the V gene TRBV5-6; the match to TRBD1 covers 12 bases. The CDR3 has 14 amino acids. CDR1 and CDR2 from the germline V gene are SGHDT and YYEEEE. V trimming: 3 bases; J trimming: 4 bases; junction bases outside the gene matches: 1. The CDR3 sequence: CASSWGQGAYGYTF. For the CDR3, the DNA is TGTGCCAGCAGCTGGGGACAGGGGGCCTATGGCTACACCTTC.

V is TRBV4-3 and J is TRBJ1-4; D not certain. The CDR3 spans 16 residues. The germline CDR1 and CDR2 sequences are LGHNA and YSLEER. V was cut by 0 bases and J by 1 base, with 9 bases left in between. This CDR3 is CASSQEVYRTNEKLFF. CDR3 nucleotides: TGCGCCAGCAGCCAAGAGGTGTACAGAACTAATGAAAAACTGTTTTTT.

The chain employs TRBV5-6 and TRBJ2-5; 7 positions agree with TRBD2. V was clipped by 0 bases and J by 2 bases; unmatched bases: 7. This CDR3 is built from 16 residues. Germline assignment: CDR1 SGHDT and CDR2 YYEEEE. CDR3 nucleotide sequence: TGTGCCAGCAGCTTGGCCGGGCTAGCGGCGCAAGAGACCCAGTACTTC. Amino acids: CASSLAGLAAQETQYF.

The chain links TRBV6-5 to TRBJ1-6; TRBD1 aligns across 8 bases. This CDR3 has 14 residues. The J segment lost 7 bases and the V segment lost 6 bases, leaving 5 bases of the junction unmatched. Germline V lookup: CDR1 MNHEY, CDR2 SVGAGI. CDR3 sequence (DNA): TGTGCCAGCAGAAGACAGGGGCCGAATTCACCCCTCCACTTT. Translated: CASRRQGPNSPLHF.

The chain joins TRBV5-6 to TRBJ2-7, with D perhaps matching TRBD1 (7 bases). Deletions cut 2 bases from V and 10 bases from J, with 25 bases between. The CDR3 totals 16 residues. The germline gives CDR1 SGHDT, CDR2 YYEEEE. The CDR3 loop is CASSLQYRDSRLVQYF. In nucleotides, the CDR3 is TGTGCCAGCAGCTTACAATACCGGGACAGCCGACTAGTTCAGTACTTC.

The chain employs TRBV19 and TRBJ2-6; D is perhaps TRBD2 (6 bases). Looked up from germline, CDR1 is LNHDA and CDR2 is SQIVND (reference sequence). The CDR3 loop spans 16 amino acids. Trimming pared 6 bases from V and 0 bases from J, leaving 12 bases between. Here the CDR3 reads CASSGGYSSGANVLTF. The CDR3 DNA sequence: TGTGCCAGTAGCGGGGGTTATTCCTCTGGGGCCAACGTCCTGACTTTC.

The J gene is TRBJ2-1, the V gene TRBV12-5, with a tentative D call TRBD2 (7 bases). This CDR3 is 18 amino acids long. The germline V and J ends were trimmed by 0 bases and 7 bases, with 22 bases remaining between them. Germline values: CDR1 LGHNT, CDR2 FRNRAP. DNA of the CDR3: TGTGCTAGTGGTTTGGTAGGTAGTGGGGGGGGCGCGAAAAATGAGCAGTTCTTC. Translation gives CASGLVGSGGGAKNEQFF. Supplemented by reference TRBV12-5 and TRBJ2-1, the full variable domain reads DARVTQTPRHKVTEMGQEVTMRCQPILGHNTVFWYRQTMMQGLELLAYFRNRAPLDDSGMPKDRFSAEMPDATLATLKIQPSEPRDSAVYFCASGLVGSGGGAKNEQFFGPGTRLTVL.

This chain links TRBV19 with TRBJ1-2; 10 positions match TRBD1. The J segment lost 0 bases and the V segment lost 3 bases, leaving 1 base of the junction unmatched. Germline CDR1 reads LNHDA; CDR2 reads SQIVND (reference sequence). The CDR3 extends over 15 amino acids. The CDR3 DNA sequence: TGTGCCAGTAGTATCGGGACAGGGGCTAACTATGGCTACACCTTC. Translating gives CASSIGTGANYGYTF.

The rearrangement links TRBV2 to TRBJ2-7, with TRBD2 identical over 10 bases. The germline gives CDR1 SNHLY, CDR2 FYNNEI. With V trimmed by 5 bases and J by 5 bases, 9 bases remained unmatched. CDR3 size: 15 residues. In nucleotides, the CDR3 is TGTGCCAGCAGTCCCCGACTAGCGGGTGAAGACGAGCAGTACTTC. This gives the protein CASSPRLAGEDEQYF.

The V and J genes are TRBV11-1 and TRBJ2-1; 11 bases fit TRBD1. The CDR3 totals 15 residues. V trimming: 5 bases; J trimming: 4 bases; junction bases outside the gene matches: 4. The germline CDR1 and CDR2 sequences are SGHAT and FQDESV (reference sequence). The CDR3 sequence is CASSKGQGAYNEQFF. CDR3 sequence (DNA): TGTGCCAGCAGCAAAGGACAGGGGGCGTACAATGAGCAGTTCTTC.

The V call is TRBV6-1, the J call TRBJ1-2, with D uncertain. Trimming took 8 bases from V and 6 from J, leaving 13 bases between them. This CDR3 spans 12 amino acids. The germline V gene encodes CDR1 MNHNS and CDR2 SASEGT. CDR3 coding DNA: TGTGCCAGCGGAGGGAAGCGAGATGGCTACACCTTC. Its translation: CASGGKRDGYTF.

V is TRBV7-2 and J is TRBJ1-2, with D tentatively TRBD1 (5 bases). The CDR3 consists of 15 residues. The germline CDR1 and CDR2 sequences are SGHTA and FQGNSA. V dropped 3 bases and J dropped 8 bases, with 19 bases sitting between them. Here the CDR3 reads CASSFPSDRLKGYTF. In DNA form, the CDR3 reads TGTGCCAGCAGCTTCCCTAGCGACAGACTTAAGGGCTACACCTTC.

This chain joins TRBV19 and TRBJ1-5; D call uncertain. CDR1 and CDR2 from the germline V gene are LNHDA and SQIVND (reference sequence). This CDR3 spans 15 amino acids. Trimming stripped 3 bases from V and 0 bases from J, with 9 bases between. As DNA, the CDR3 is TGTGCCAGTAGTATTGGTAGAAATAGCAATCAGCCCCAGCATTTT. Encoded protein: CASSIGRNSNQPQHF. Filled out from reference TRBV19 and TRBJ1-5, the complete variable domain reads DGGITQSPKYLFRKEGQNVTLSCEQNLNHDAMYWYRQDPGQGLRLIYYSQIVNDFQKGDIAEGYSVSREKKESFPLTVTSAQKNPTAFYLCASSIGRNSNQPQHFGDGTRLSIL.

The V call is TRBV7-8, the J call TRBJ1-1; no clear D gene. Per germline, CDR1 SGHVS and CDR2 FQNEAQ. The CDR3 consists of 14 residues. Trimming left V 5 bases short and J 5 bases short, with 15 bases between. The CDR3 DNA reads as TGTGCCAGCAGCCGTGGAGGGTTGGGGACTGAAGCTTTCTTT. Its protein is CASSRGGLGTEAFF.

The chain is built from TRBV5-1 and TRBJ2-1; possibly TRBD1 for D (5 bases). V was clipped by 2 bases and J by 7 bases, with 7 bases between them. The CDR3 consists of 12 residues. The germline CDR1 and CDR2 sequences are SGHRS and YFSETQ. The CDR3, as DNA: TGCGCCAGCAGCTTCAGGACAAATGAGCAGTTCTTC. Its translation: CASSFRTNEQFF.

This sequence joins TRBV11-2 and TRBJ1-2; D uncertain. Trimming left V 0 bases short and J 4 bases short, with 9 bases between. Germline V lookup: CDR1 SGHAT, CDR2 FQNNGV. This CDR3 contains 14 residues. CDR3 protein: CASSLDLVSYGYTF. The CDR3 bases are TGTGCCAGCAGCTTAGATCTAGTCAGCTATGGCTACACCTTC.

The rearrangement uses TRBV10-3 and TRBJ1-2; unclear D gene. V shed 7 bases and J shed 2 bases, with 11 bases lying between them. From germline, CDR1 is ENHRY and CDR2 SYGVKD. The CDR3 totals 13 residues. CDR3 DNA: TGTGCCATCACTATCGGGGAGAACTATGGCTACACCTTC. Translating gives CAITIGENYGYTF.

The genes are TRBV6-1 and TRBJ2-1; TRBD1 matches 10 bases. Trimming at V came to 4 bases and at J to 6 bases, leaving 9 bases not matched to a gene. Looked up from germline, CDR1 is MNHNS and CDR2 is SASEGT. This CDR3 region has 16 residues. As DNA, the CDR3 is TGTGCCAGCAGTGCACTTGGGACAGGGGCCTCCAATGAGCAGTTCTTC. It yields the protein CASSALGTGASNEQFF.

The chain combines TRBV5-4 with TRBJ1-1; no reliable D call. V lost 0 bases and J lost 1, with 7 bases in between. The CDR3 loop spans 14 amino acids. Germline loops: CDR1 SGHNT, CDR2 YYREEE (reference sequence). The CDR3 here is CASSLEQRNTEAFF. The CDR3 DNA reads as TGTGCCAGCAGCTTGGAACAAAGGAACACTGAAGCTTTCTTT.